The 29 T cell receptor beta chains below all came from one sample that was sequenced in a study of T cell responses to AZD1222 COVID-19 vaccine. Using immunoSEQ multiplex PCR, the repertoire was profiled, and TCRdb retains in-frame clones only, with some absent. The sample shows 95,000 to 110,000 clones, around nine tenths of them seen only once. The material sequenced was peripheral blood, taken on day 0 of AZD1222 vaccination. These receptors all come from an adult in good health.

J is TRBJ1-1 and V is TRBV2; 7 bases align to TRBD1. J was trimmed by 0 bases and V by 3 bases; bases with no gene match: 4. Germline assignment: CDR1 SNHLY and CDR2 FYNNEI. This CDR3 has 15 residues. The CDR3 nucleotides read TGTGCCAGCAGTGAGGAGGGGGCGATGAACACTGAAGCTTTCTTT. Protein: CASSEEGAMNTEAFF.

This rearrangement joins TRBV11-1 to TRBJ2-1; D is ambiguous. Germline-derived CDR1 and CDR2 are SGHAT and FQDESV (reference sequence). The CDR3 extends over 12 amino acids. V lost 5 bases and J lost 12, with 14 bases in between. The CDR3 DNA reads TGTGCCAGCAGCCACGTGGACGGCTTGCAGTTCTTC. Residues: CASSHVDGLQFF.

The chain uses TRBV3-1 (or the pseudogene TRBV3-2) and TRBJ1-4; tentative D call: TRBD1 (5 bases). The ends were cut back, 2 bases at V and 5 bases at J, with 12 bases in the middle. Germline V CDR1 and CDR2: LGHDT, YNNKEL (reference sequence). The CDR3 contains 15 residues. CDR3 DNA sequence: TGTGCCAGCAGCCAAACCCAGGGACTCAATGAAAAACTGTTTTTT. Translation gives CASSQTQGLNEKLFF.

The CDR3 loop reads CASSVRESGQGYEQYF. The DNA for the CDR3 is TGTGCCAGTAGTGTCCGGGAGTCGGGACAGGGCTACGAGCAGTACTTC. The chain uses TRBV19 and TRBJ2-7; 9 bases match TRBD1. The CDR3 extends over 16 amino acids. Trimming took 5 bases from V and 3 from J; bases not matched to a gene: 11. The germline CDR1 and CDR2 sequences are LNHDA and SQIVND (reference sequence).

The chain combines TRBV9 with TRBJ1-6; possibly TRBD1 for D (5 bases). This CDR3 has 16 amino acids. CDR1 SGDLS and CDR2 YYNGEE come from the germline V gene. The V end lost 0 bases, the J end lost 7 bases, and 14 bases lay between the germline ends. This chain's CDR3 is CASSVDGGQPNSPLHF. The DNA for the CDR3 is TGTGCCAGCAGCGTAGATGGTGGACAACCAAATTCACCCCTCCACTTT.

The V and J genes are TRBV2 and TRBJ1-3, with 9 bases aligning to TRBD1. Germline CDR1 and CDR2: SNHLY and FYNNEI. CDR3 length equals 14 residues. Trimming cost V 5 bases and J 4 bases; bases outside gene matches: 3. The CDR3 sequence is CASSFTGGGNTIYF. The CDR3, as DNA: TGTGCCAGCAGTTTCACAGGGGGCGGAAACACCATATATTTT.

The J gene is TRBJ1-1, the V gene TRBV4-1, with 9 nucleotides matching TRBD1. The CDR3 has 19 amino acids. The J segment lost 0 bases and the V segment lost 2 bases, leaving 13 bases of the junction unmatched. Germline V gene sequence: CDR1 MGHRA, CDR2 YSYEKL. This CDR3 is CASSQIHGTGRVLNTEAFF. CDR3 DNA: TGCGCCAGCAGCCAAATCCACGGGACAGGGCGTGTTCTGAACACTGAAGCTTTCTTT.

V and J are TRBV6-5 and TRBJ1-2, with D maybe TRBD1 (5 bases). Trimming took 6 bases from V and 10 from J, leaving 18 bases between them. Germline lookup yields CDR1 MNHEY and CDR2 SVGAGI. This CDR3 has 13 residues. DNA of the CDR3: TGTGCCAGCAGACTCGGACGGGGGGGAGACTACACCTTC. It is translated as CASRLGRGGDYTF.

The chain carries TRBV9 and TRBJ1-4; maybe TRBD1 (5 bases). V gave up 4 bases and J gave up 6 bases, with 13 bases separating them. Germline loops: CDR1 SGDLS, CDR2 YYNGEE. This CDR3 comprises 14 residues. CDR3 sequence: CASSLSGTHEKLFF. The CDR3 nucleotides read TGTGCCAGCAGCTTATCCGGGACCCATGAAAAACTGTTTTTT. Full variable domain (remainder filled in from reference TRBV9 and TRBJ1-4): DSGVTQTPKHLITATGQRVTLRCSPRSGDLSVYWYQQSLDQGLQFLIQYYNGEERAKGNILERFSAQQFPDLHSELNLSSLELGDSALYFCASSLSGTHEKLFFGSGTQLSVL.

This rearrangement joins TRBV5-4 to TRBJ1-1, with no clear D. V was pared by 5 bases and J by 1 base, with 6 bases between. There are 12 residues in the CDR3. The germline V gene has CDR1 SGHNT and CDR2 YYREEE (reference sequence). In nucleotides, the CDR3 is TGTGCCAGCAGTCGTGGGAACACTGAAGCTTTCTTT. Its protein product is CASSRGNTEAFF. The entire variable domain, with the rest obtained from reference TRBV5-4 and TRBJ1-1, is as follows: ETGVTQSPTHLIKTRGQQVTLRCSSQSGHNTVSWYQQALGQGPQFIFQYYREEENGRGNFPPRFSGLQFPNYSSELNVNALELDDSALYLCASSRGNTEAFFGQGTRLTVV.

This chain links TRBV25-1 with TRBJ1-2; a weak D match, TRBD1 (6 bases). Deletions cut 5 bases from V and 2 bases from J, with 9 bases between. Germline CDR1 reads MGHDK; CDR2 reads SYGVNS. The length of the CDR3 is 13 residues. CDR3 DNA: TGTGCCAGCAGTAACAGGGCCAACTATGGCTACACCTTC. Protein sequence: CASSNRANYGYTF.

The chain combines TRBV9 with TRBJ2-2; 8 bases match TRBD1. The ends lost 3 bases at V and 1 base at J; junction bases unmatched: 5. This CDR3 has 16 amino acids. Germline values: CDR1 SGDLS, CDR2 YYNGEE. The CDR3 is CASSASGTGNTGELFF. The CDR3 DNA reads TGTGCCAGCAGCGCCTCCGGGACAGGGAACACCGGGGAGCTGTTTTTT.

As for this clone: The CDR3 carries no conserved terminal phenylalanine or tryptophan, so it likely arises from a read error. V and J are TRBV7-8 and TRBJ1-6; 12 positions agree with TRBD1. Per the germline V gene, CDR1 is SGHVS and CDR2 is FQNEAQ. This CDR3 spans 16 amino acids. With 5 bases clipped from V and 9 bases from J, the junction kept 8 bases outside the gene matches. The CDR3 DNA is TGTGCCAGCAGCGAAACCGGGACAGGGGGCGGTTCACCCCTCCACCTT. Protein: CASSETGTGGGSPLHL.

This chain uses TRBV6-4 with TRBJ2-3; D tentatively fits TRBD1 or TRBD2 (6 bases each). V gave up 5 bases and J gave up 0 bases, with 12 bases separating them. The CDR3 extends over 15 amino acids. The germline gives CDR1 MRHNA, CDR2 SNTAGT. The CDR3 is CASSSGGLSTDTQYF. CDR3 sequence (DNA): TGTGCCAGCAGTAGTGGGGGGCTAAGCACAGATACGCAGTATTTT.

This sequence joins TRBV12-3 or TRBV12-4 and TRBJ1-4; no definite D call. The ends were cut back, 7 bases at V and 7 bases at J, with 13 bases in the middle. The CDR3 is 13 amino acids. The CDR3 sequence is CASTTNWGEKLFF. The CDR3 nucleotides read TGTGCCAGCACCACAAACTGGGGTGAAAAACTGTTTTTT.

In its sample, this clone was seen a few times. This chain connects TRBV2 to TRBJ2-7; D tentatively fits TRBD1 or TRBD2 (6 bases each). The V and J ends lost 7 bases and 2 bases respectively, with 15 bases between them. The CDR3 contains 14 residues. Per the germline V gene, CDR1 is SNHLY and CDR2 is FYNNEI. The CDR3 DNA sequence: TGTGCCAGCACCACGGAGGGGGGAGCCTACGAGCAGTACTTC. Translating it yields CASTTEGGAYEQYF.

V and J are TRBV7-9 and TRBJ2-1; D gene uncertain. The CDR3 is made up of 13 amino acids. Trimming took 0 bases from V and 9 from J, leaving 9 bases between them. CDR1 SEHNR and CDR2 FQNEAQ come from the germline V gene (reference sequence). The CDR3 DNA reads TGTGCCAGCAGCTTAGCGGCCCTCCTTGAGCAGTTCTTC. Translated: CASSLAALLEQFF. The full variable domain, in which reference TRBV7-9 and TRBJ2-1 provide the parts outside the CDR3, is DTGVSQNPRHKITKRGQNVTFRCDPISEHNRLYWYRQTLGQGPEFLTYFQNEAQLEKSRLLSDRFSAERPKGSFSTLEIQRTEQGDSAMYLCASSLAALLEQFFGPGTRLTVL.

The chain is built from TRBV7-6 and TRBJ2-2; weak D call: TRBD1 (6 bases). The length of the CDR3 is 15 residues. Per the germline V gene, CDR1 is SGHVS and CDR2 is FNYEAQ. Trimming took off 1 base at V and 4 bases at J, with 10 bases between the two ends. CDR3 DNA: TGTGCCAGCAGCTTAGTTGCAGGGGTCACCGGGGAGCTGTTTTTT. Protein product: CASSLVAGVTGELFF.

The chain links TRBV6-5 to TRBJ1-1; a possible D gene is TRBD1 (6 bases). The CDR3 contains 16 residues. CDR1 is MNHEY, CDR2 SVGAGI, per germline. V was shortened by 0 bases and J by 2 bases, with 13 bases between the two germline ends. The CDR3 protein is CASSYSRGHSNTEAFF. For the CDR3, the DNA is TGTGCCAGCAGTTACTCACGGGGACACTCAAACACTGAAGCTTTCTTT.

This clone came up once. This rearrangement joins TRBV19 to TRBJ1-2; 8 bases fit TRBD1. CDR3 size: 12 residues. V lost 5 bases, J lost 6 bases, and 2 bases stayed unmatched. Germline V gene lookup returns CDR1 LNHDA and CDR2 SQIVND (reference sequence). The CDR3 here is CASSAGGNGYTF. CDR3 bases: TGTGCCAGTAGTGCAGGGGGCAATGGCTACACCTTC.

To note about this clone: The conserved closing phenylalanine or tryptophan is absent in this CDR3, likely reflecting a read error. This sequence joins TRBV27 and TRBJ1-6, with D uncertain. Germline values: CDR1 MNHEY, CDR2 SMNVEV (reference sequence). The V end lost 5 bases, the J end lost 0 bases, and 8 bases lay between the germline ends. The CDR3 contains 15 residues. CDR3 in amino acids: CASSRRSSYNSPLHL. The CDR3, as DNA: TGTGCCAGCAGTAGACGGAGCTCCTATAATTCACCCCTCCACCTT.

This chain joins TRBV4-1 and TRBJ1-3; no definite D call. V lost 4 bases and J 3 bases, leaving 10 bases between the germline ends. This CDR3 region has 14 residues. Germline V lookup: CDR1 MGHRA, CDR2 YSYEKL. Here the CDR3 DNA reads TGCGCCAGCAGCCCTACGCAGGTTGGAAACACCATATATTTT. The encoded protein is CASSPTQVGNTIYF.

The chain uses TRBV6-5 and TRBJ2-3; 12 bases line up with TRBD2. This CDR3 is 15 amino acids long. Germline lookup yields CDR1 MNHEY and CDR2 SVGAGI. V gave up 6 bases and J gave up 4 bases; unmatched junction bases: 5. The CDR3 loop reads CASRRTSGAPDTQYF. In DNA form, the CDR3 reads TGTGCCAGCAGGCGGACTAGCGGGGCCCCAGATACGCAGTATTTT.

J is TRBJ1-2 and V is TRBV20-1; D not resolved. The germline V and J ends were trimmed by 0 bases and 8 bases, with 7 bases remaining between them. Per germline, CDR1 DFQATT and CDR2 SNEGSKA (reference sequence). The CDR3 length is 11 residues. DNA of the CDR3: TGCAGTGCTAGAGATCTTCCGGGCTACACCTTC. Its translation is CSARDLPGYTF.

The chain joins TRBV6-1 to TRBJ1-5; 9 bases match TRBD1. Germline V CDR1 and CDR2: MNHNS, SASEGT. The CDR3 length is 14 residues. Losses at the gene ends were 2 bases for V and 7 bases for J; bases not matched to a gene: 3. CDR3 region: CASSETGGRQPQHF. The CDR3 DNA sequence: TGTGCCAGCAGTGAAACAGGGGGCAGACAGCCCCAGCATTTT.

This chain joins TRBV6-4 and TRBJ2-6; D is unresolved. CDR3 length: 16 amino acids. With 0 bases removed from V and 0 bases from J, the gap between germline ends came to 6 bases. Per the germline V gene, CDR1 is MRHNA and CDR2 is SNTAGT. CDR3 sequence reads: CASSDSDNSGANVLTF. The DNA of the CDR3 is TGTGCCAGCAGTGACTCTGACAACTCTGGGGCCAACGTCCTGACTTTC.

V is TRBV6-1 and J is TRBJ2-6; D not resolved. Deletions cut 2 bases from V and 0 bases from J, with 11 bases between. CDR3 length: 17 residues. In germline, CDR1 is MNHNS, CDR2 SASEGT. CDR3 amino acids: CASSEFRVGSGANVLTF. CDR3 in DNA: TGTGCCAGCAGTGAATTTCGAGTCGGCTCTGGGGCCAACGTCCTGACTTTC.

This rearrangement joins TRBV27 to TRBJ1-1; D is uncertain. Trimming stripped 3 bases from V and 6 bases from J, with 14 bases between. The CDR3 consists of 14 residues. The germline V gene has CDR1 MNHEY and CDR2 SMNVEV (reference sequence). The CDR3 protein is CASSFFSPGAEAFF. The CDR3 bases are TGTGCCAGCAGTTTTTTTAGCCCGGGCGCTGAAGCTTTCTTT.

On this clone itself: This is likely a read error, given that the CDR3 carries no conserved phenylalanine or tryptophan at its end. V gene TRBV18 combines with J gene TRBJ1-6; D ambiguous. Germline V lookup: CDR1 KGHSH, CDR2 LQKENI. The length of the CDR3 is 13 residues. Trimming removed 5 bases at V and 0 bases at J, with 2 bases between. CDR3 sequence reads: CASSDSYNSPLHL. The CDR3 DNA reads as TGTGCCAGCTCAGACTCCTATAATTCACCCCTCCACCTT.